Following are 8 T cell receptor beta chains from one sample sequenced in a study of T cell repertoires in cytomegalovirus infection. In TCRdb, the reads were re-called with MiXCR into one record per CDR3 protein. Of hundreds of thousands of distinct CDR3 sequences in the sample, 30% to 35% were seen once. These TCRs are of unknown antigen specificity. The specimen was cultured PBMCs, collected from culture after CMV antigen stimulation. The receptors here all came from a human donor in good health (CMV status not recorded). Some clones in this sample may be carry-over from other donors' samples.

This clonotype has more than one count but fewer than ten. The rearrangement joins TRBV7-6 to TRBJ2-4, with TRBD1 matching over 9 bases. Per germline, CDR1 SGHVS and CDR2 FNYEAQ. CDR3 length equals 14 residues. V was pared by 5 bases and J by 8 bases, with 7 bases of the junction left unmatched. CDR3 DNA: TGTGCCAGCAGCCCGGGGACAGGGAGCCACATTCAGTACTTC. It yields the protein CASSPGTGSHIQYF.

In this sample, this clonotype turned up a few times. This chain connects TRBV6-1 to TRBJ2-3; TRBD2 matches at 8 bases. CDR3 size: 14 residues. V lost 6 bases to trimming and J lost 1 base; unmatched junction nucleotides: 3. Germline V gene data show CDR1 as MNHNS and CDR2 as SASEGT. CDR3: CASRFSGGTDTQYF. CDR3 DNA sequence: TGTGCCAGCAGATTTAGCGGGGGCACAGATACGCAGTATTTT.

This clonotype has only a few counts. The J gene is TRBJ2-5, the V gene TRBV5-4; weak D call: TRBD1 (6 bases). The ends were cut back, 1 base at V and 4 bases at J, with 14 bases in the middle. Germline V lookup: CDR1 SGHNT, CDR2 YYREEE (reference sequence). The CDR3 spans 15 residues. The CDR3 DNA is TGTGCCAGCAGCTTGCAGGGGCGATCGAGAGAGACCCAGTACTTC. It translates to CASSLQGRSRETQYF.

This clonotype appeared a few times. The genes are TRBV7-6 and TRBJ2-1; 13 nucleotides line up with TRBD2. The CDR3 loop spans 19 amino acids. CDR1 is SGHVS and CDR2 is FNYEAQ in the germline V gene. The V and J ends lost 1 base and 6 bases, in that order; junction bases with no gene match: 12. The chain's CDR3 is CASSLVLAGGPGVPNEQFF. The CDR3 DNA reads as TGTGCCAGCAGCTTAGTACTAGCGGGAGGGCCTGGGGTTCCCAATGAGCAGTTCTTC. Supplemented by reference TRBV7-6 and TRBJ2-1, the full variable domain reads GAGVSQSPRYKVTKRGQDVALRCDPISGHVSLYWYRQALGQGPEFLTYFNYEAQQDKSGLPNDRFSAERPEGSISTLTIQRTEQRDSAMYRCASSLVLAGGPGVPNEQFFGPGTRLTVL.

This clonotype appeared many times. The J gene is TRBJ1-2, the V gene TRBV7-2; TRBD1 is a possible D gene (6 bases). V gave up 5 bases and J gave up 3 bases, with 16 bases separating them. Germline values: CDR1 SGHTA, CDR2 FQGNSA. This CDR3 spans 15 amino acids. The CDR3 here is CASSQRSGADYGYTF. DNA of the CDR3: TGTGCCAGCAGCCAACGATCGGGGGCTGACTATGGCTACACCTTC.

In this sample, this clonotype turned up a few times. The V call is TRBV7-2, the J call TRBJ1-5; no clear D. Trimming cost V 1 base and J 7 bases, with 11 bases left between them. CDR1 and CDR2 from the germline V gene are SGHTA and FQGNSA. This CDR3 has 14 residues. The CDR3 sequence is CASSLVVSGQPQHF. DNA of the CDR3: TGTGCCAGCAGCTTAGTCGTCTCGGGGCAGCCCCAGCATTTT.

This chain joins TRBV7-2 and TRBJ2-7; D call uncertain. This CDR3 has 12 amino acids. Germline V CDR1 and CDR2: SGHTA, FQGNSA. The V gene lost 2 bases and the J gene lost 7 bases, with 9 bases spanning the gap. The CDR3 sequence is CASSLTLTEQYF. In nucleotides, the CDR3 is TGTGCCAGCAGCTTAACATTGACAGAGCAGTACTTC.

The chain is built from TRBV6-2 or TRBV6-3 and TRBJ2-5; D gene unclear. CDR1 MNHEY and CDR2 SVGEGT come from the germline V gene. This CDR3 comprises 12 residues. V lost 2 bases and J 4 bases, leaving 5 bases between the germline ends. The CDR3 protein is CASSYVGETQYF. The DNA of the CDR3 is TGTGCCAGCAGTTACGTAGGAGAGACCCAGTACTTC.